The source of this T cell receptor beta chain is a study of beta chain features in type 1 diabetes. Study observations and caveats: Amplification by PCR could prefer shorter templates, with the same effect in patients and controls. For Type 1 diabetes patients, all four CD4+ subsets carried TCRB CDR3s that were moderately but significantly shorter.

Trimming took off 2 bases at V and 3 bases at J, with 7 bases between the two ends. Germline V gene data show CDR1 as GTSNPN and CDR2 as SVGIG (reference sequence). The CDR3 contains 12 residues. Every participating donor gave one draw, a heparinised blood sample averaging approximately 120 mL. This clone showed up just a few times. What it recognizes is unknown. The study reverse transcribed the entire isolated RNA, so it sequenced expressed TCRB transcripts. Measured with immunoSEQ multiplex PCR; TCRdb has only the in-frame clones, and not every one. The sample includes hundreds of thousands of clones, over 12% seen only once; the top ten take approximately 0.039%.

The sequence was obtained from a man younger than 30 with type 1 diabetes. The sequencing input was naive CD4+ T cells from blood. The V and J genes are TRBV30 and TRBJ1-2, with D uncertain. The CDR3 loop reads CAWSLGYYGYTF. The CDR3 DNA reads TGTGCCTGGAGTTTAGGGTACTATGGCTACACCTTC.